The 29 T cell receptor beta chains below were found in one sample sequenced in a study of identical twins. TCRdb re-called the 5' RACE reads with MiXCR, one entry per CDR3 protein. Of about 460,000 distinct CDR3 sequences listed, 14% are singletons. The same sample was also used in a study of yellow fever vaccine responses in identical twins.

The specimen was CD4+ T cells sorted from blood. The receptor set was obtained from a woman under 30 in good health.

This clonotype was seen a few times. This sequence joins TRBV7-2 and TRBJ2-7; 7 nucleotides line up with TRBD2. Germline assignment: CDR1 SGHTA and CDR2 FQGNSA. Trimming cost V 7 bases and J 1 base; bases outside gene matches: 7. The CDR3 is 14 amino acids. The CDR3 protein is CASTKRGESYEQYF. CDR3 in DNA: TGTGCCAGCACTAAACGGGGGGAGTCCTACGAGCAGTACTTC.

V and J are TRBV2 and TRBJ2-7; D not certain. Germline V CDR1 and CDR2: SNHLY, FYNNEI. Trimming shortened V by 5 bases and J by 2 bases, and 13 bases separated the two germline ends. The CDR3 loop spans 14 amino acids. The CDR3 loop is CASSPQTVTYEQYF. CDR3 sequence (DNA): TGTGCCAGCAGTCCTCAGACTGTTACCTACGAGCAGTACTTC.

The chain combines TRBV11-2 with TRBJ2-3; 7 bases line up with TRBD2. This CDR3 has 14 residues. After removal of 3 bases from V and 3 bases from J, the junction contained 3 bases not matched to a gene. Germline V gene lookup returns CDR1 SGHAT and CDR2 FQNNGV. The DNA for the CDR3 is TGTGCCAGCAGCTTCGCCGGGAGGACAGATACGCAGTATTTT. This encodes CASSFAGRTDTQYF.

This clonotype appeared a few times. The chain recombines TRBV15 with TRBJ1-4, with D possibly matching TRBD1 (6 bases). Trimming stripped 1 base from V and 8 bases from J, with 11 bases between. CDR3 length: 14 residues. In germline, CDR1 is LNHNV, CDR2 YYDKDF (reference sequence). CDR3 sequence: CATSRATTGEKLFF. CDR3 nucleotide sequence: TGTGCCACCAGCAGAGCTACGACAGGAGAAAAACTGTTTTTT.

The genes are TRBV6-6 and TRBJ2-7, with D hard to call. The CDR3 totals 13 residues. V lost 2 bases and J 2 bases, leaving 7 bases between the germline ends. Germline loops: CDR1 MNHNY, CDR2 SVGAGI (reference sequence). The CDR3 DNA sequence: TGTGCCAGCAGTTACCCACCTACCTACGAGCAGTACTTC. Its translation is CASSYPPTYEQYF.

This clonotype has a count of ten or more. The rearrangement links TRBV29-1 to TRBJ1-2; no reliable D call. CDR3 size: 13 residues. Germline V gene data show CDR1 as SQVTM and CDR2 as ANQGSEA. Trimming removed 4 bases from V and 8 bases from J, with 17 bases in between. The CDR3 nucleotides read TGCAGCGTTGCTGAATTTAGCGTGCTGGGCTACACCTTC. Residues: CSVAEFSVLGYTF.

This clonotype was counted only a few times. V gene TRBV3-1 combines with J gene TRBJ2-7; D call uncertain. The length of the CDR3 is 13 residues. V was trimmed by 0 bases and J by 11 bases, leaving 14 bases between them. Germline CDR1 reads LGHDT; CDR2 reads YNNKEL (reference sequence). In DNA form, the CDR3 reads TGTGCCAGCAGCCAAGATTTAAATAGCCGCGAGTACTTC. Protein sequence: CASSQDLNSREYF.

The rearrangement uses TRBV20-1 and TRBJ2-7, with TRBD2 matching 7 bases. From germline, CDR1 is DFQATT and CDR2 SNEGSKA (reference sequence). The V and J ends lost 6 bases and 3 bases, in that order; junction bases with no gene match: 8. The CDR3 covers 13 residues. The CDR3 loop reads CSAIATSSYEQYF. The CDR3 DNA reads TGCAGTGCCATAGCGACTAGCAGCTACGAGCAGTACTTC.

The CDR3 sequence is CASSQGAGQGARGNTIYF. DNA of the CDR3: TGTGCCAGCAGCCAAGGAGCGGGACAGGGGGCGAGGGGAAACACCATATATTTT. The chain combines TRBV3-1 with TRBJ1-3, with 12 positions matching TRBD1. The J segment lost 4 bases and the V segment lost 1 base, leaving 8 bases of the junction unmatched. This CDR3 comprises 18 residues. Germline V gene data show CDR1 as LGHDT and CDR2 as YNNKEL (reference sequence).

The chain employs TRBV12-3 or TRBV12-4 and TRBJ1-1, with 7 bases aligning to TRBD1. Losses at the gene ends were 10 bases for V and 2 bases for J; bases not matched to a gene: 7. CDR3 length: 13 residues. The CDR3 is CATTDRANTEAFF. DNA for the CDR3: TGTGCCACAACTGACAGGGCAAACACTGAAGCTTTCTTT.

This clonotype was observed a handful of times. The rearrangement joins TRBV7-3 to TRBJ2-7; TRBD2 matches at 11 bases. The J segment lost 3 bases and the V segment lost 5 bases, leaving 9 bases of the junction unmatched. This CDR3 region has 16 residues. Germline-derived CDR1 and CDR2 are SGHTA and FQGTGA. For the CDR3, the DNA is TGTGCCAGCAGCATCCCTCCTAGCGGGGGGAGCTACGAGCAGTACTTC. It codes for CASSIPPSGGSYEQYF.

The V call is TRBV19, the J call TRBJ1-3; 10 nucleotides align to TRBD1. The CDR3 runs to 14 residues. Unmatched junction bases numbered 5, after V lost 9 bases and J lost 3 bases. From germline, CDR1 is LNHDA and CDR2 SQIVND (reference sequence). CDR3 in DNA: TGTGCCAGCCGGGACAGGGGTAGTGGAAACACCATATATTTT. Translated, it gives CASRDRGSGNTIYF. The full variable domain, completed using reference TRBV19 and TRBJ1-3, is DGGITQSPKYLFRKEGQNVTLSCEQNLNHDAMYWYRQDPGQGLRLIYYSQIVNDFQKGDIAEGYSVSREKKESFPLTVTSAQKNPTAFYLCASRDRGSGNTIYFGEGSWLTVV.

This chain joins TRBV20-1 and TRBJ2-7; D is ambiguous. Germline CDR1 DFQATT, CDR2 SNEGSKA (reference sequence). CDR3 length: 11 amino acids. Here the CDR3 reads CGTLTSYEQYF. Here the CDR3 DNA reads TGCGGAACTCTAACTTCCTACGAGCAGTACTTC.

The rearrangement uses TRBV27 and TRBJ2-7; 12 bases agree with TRBD1. Per germline, CDR1 MNHEY and CDR2 SMNVEV (reference sequence). There are 14 residues in the CDR3. V gave up 5 bases and J gave up 4 bases; unmatched junction bases: 3. In DNA, the CDR3 is TGTGCCAGCAGTAGGGACAGGGGGCGGTACGAGCAGTACTTC. It yields the protein CASSRDRGRYEQYF.

This clonotype was picked up a small number of times. This chain connects TRBV7-2 to TRBJ2-5; 8 bases align to TRBD1. The junction had 5 bases not matched to a gene; V was cut back by 3 bases and J by 5 bases. CDR3 length equals 14 residues. The germline V gene has CDR1 SGHTA and CDR2 FQGNSA. The CDR3 region has the DNA TGTGCCAGCAGCTTGGGGGCAGGGGGCGAGACCCAGTACTTC. This translates into CASSLGAGGETQYF. Together with reference TRBV7-2 and TRBJ2-5, the CDR3 gives the full variable domain: GAGVSQSPSNKVTEKGKDVELRCDPISGHTALYWYRQSLGQGLEFLIYFQGNSAPDKSGLPSDRFSAERTGGSVSTLTIQRTQQEDSAVYLCASSLGAGGETQYFGPGTRLLVL.

Many counts were recorded for this clonotype. The chain carries TRBV12-3 or TRBV12-4 and TRBJ2-1; D gene unclear. Trimming shortened V by 6 bases and J by 8 bases, and 11 bases separated the two germline ends. CDR3 length: 12 residues. The CDR3 DNA reads TGTGCCAGCAGCACCCGTTGGGATGAGCAGTTCTTC. Translating gives CASSTRWDEQFF.

The gene calls are TRBV5-1 and TRBJ2-7, with D possibly TRBD1 on 6 matching bases. V lost 0 bases and J 3 bases, leaving 13 bases between the germline ends. CDR1 is SGHRS and CDR2 is YFSETQ in the germline V gene. CDR3 size: 15 residues. CDR3 loop: CASSLAGAPNYEQYF. DNA of the CDR3: TGCGCCAGCAGCTTGGCAGGGGCCCCTAACTACGAGCAGTACTTC.

This chain links TRBV3-1 with TRBJ2-1; the D gene is possibly TRBD1 (5 bases). Per the germline V gene, CDR1 is LGHDT and CDR2 is YNNKEL (reference sequence). V lost 6 bases and J lost 6, with 6 bases in between. The CDR3 runs to 11 residues. CDR3 protein: CASRGRNEQFF. In DNA form, the CDR3 reads TGTGCCAGCAGGGGGCGCAATGAGCAGTTCTTC.

A few counts support this clonotype. The chain links TRBV18 to TRBJ2-1; 7 positions match TRBD1. The CDR3 has 17 residues. CDR1 and CDR2 from the germline V gene are KGHSH and LQKENI. V gave up 0 bases and J gave up 4 bases; unmatched junction bases: 9. CDR3 DNA sequence: TGTGCCAGCTCACCACCCCCAGGGGGAGCCAATTACAATGAGCAGTTCTTC. It translates to CASSPPPGGANYNEQFF.

This clonotype has more than one count but fewer than ten. Written as DNA, the CDR3 is TGTGCCAGCAGCGCCGCGGGACAGGGAATGAACACTGAAGCTTTCTTT. This sequence encodes CASSAAGQGMNTEAFF. The V call is TRBV11-2, the J call TRBJ1-1, with 9 bases aligning to TRBD1. CDR3 length equals 16 residues. Losses at the gene ends were 5 bases for V and 0 bases for J; bases not matched to a gene: 7. Germline V gene data show CDR1 as SGHAT and CDR2 as FQNNGV.

This clonotype was seen only a few times. The V gene is TRBV29-1, the J gene TRBJ1-1; D may be TRBD1 (6 bases). The CDR3 sequence is 14 residues long. Germline loops: CDR1 SQVTM, CDR2 ANQGSEA. V was cut by 3 bases and J by 0 bases, with 11 bases left in between. The CDR3 nucleotides are TGCAGCGTTGATGGGGGCGGGTTGAACACTGAAGCTTTCTTT. Translating gives CSVDGGGLNTEAFF.

This clonotype was found a few times. The chain carries TRBV9 and TRBJ1-1; no reliable D call. Trimming removed 3 bases from V and 7 bases from J, with 10 bases in between. The germline V gene has CDR1 SGDLS and CDR2 YYNGEE. The CDR3 sequence is 12 residues long. The CDR3 DNA reads as TGTGCCAGCAGCGCAACGACGGATGAAGCTTTCTTT. This codes for CASSATTDEAFF.

This clonotype was detected only a few times. This chain links TRBV7-9 with TRBJ2-3; unclear D gene. The CDR3 runs to 13 residues. Germline V lookup: CDR1 SEHNR, CDR2 FQNEAQ (reference sequence). Deletions cut 5 bases from V and 4 bases from J, with 10 bases between. DNA of the CDR3: TGTGCCAGCAGCCATGGAAAGGCAGATACGCAGTATTTT. It is translated as CASSHGKADTQYF.

The genes are TRBV6-1 and TRBJ1-4; no definite D call. CDR1 is MNHNS, CDR2 SASEGT, per germline. This CDR3 has 14 residues. Trimming took 6 bases from V and 4 from J, leaving 12 bases between them. The CDR3 sequence is CASRRGFDNEKLFF. CDR3 bases: TGTGCCAGCAGGCGAGGGTTTGATAATGAAAAACTGTTTTTT.

The rearrangement links TRBV7-3 to TRBJ1-2; D is unresolved. Trimming removed 2 bases at V and 0 bases at J, with 19 bases between. This CDR3 spans 18 amino acids. Germline V CDR1 and CDR2: SGHTA, FQGTGA. The CDR3 DNA reads TGTGCCAGCAGCTTATATCCCCAGAGCAGCTCAACTAACTATGGCTACACCTTC. It encodes CASSLYPQSSSTNYGYTF.

This clonotype has just a few counts. The chain links TRBV6-5 to TRBJ1-5; 7 nucleotides line up with TRBD1. The V segment lost 2 bases and the J segment 0 bases; nucleotides outside the gene matches: 4. The germline V gene encodes CDR1 MNHEY and CDR2 SVGAGI. The CDR3 sequence is 16 residues long. The CDR3 DNA is TGTGCCAGCAGTTACAGGGGGCGAGGTAGCAATCAGCCCCAGCATTTT. Protein: CASSYRGRGSNQPQHF.

This clonotype was recorded at least ten times. The chain joins TRBV5-1 to TRBJ2-1; D not resolved. Germline CDR1 and CDR2: SGHRS and YFSETQ. The V end was cut by 3 bases, the J end by 4 bases, with 14 bases between. The CDR3 spans 15 residues. The CDR3 reads CASSSTIRRYNEQFF. DNA for the CDR3: TGCGCCAGCAGCTCAACGATCCGGAGATACAATGAGCAGTTCTTC.

CDR3 coding DNA: TGTGCCAGCAGCCAAAGGACTAGCGGGAGGAACGAGCAGTACTTC. Translated: CASSQRTSGRNEQYF. This chain uses TRBV14 with TRBJ2-7; TRBD2 agrees at 14 bases. This CDR3 is 15 amino acids long. Germline trimming cut 2 bases from V and 5 bases from J; bases unmatched to any gene: 2. Per germline, CDR1 SGHDN and CDR2 FVKESK.

This clonotype was picked up a small number of times. The gene calls are TRBV12-3 or TRBV12-4 and TRBJ2-2; D might be TRBD1 (6 bases). V lost 2 bases and J lost 7, with 20 bases in between. CDR3 length: 17 residues. This CDR3 reads CASSLILGASGNGELFF. CDR3 DNA sequence: TGTGCCAGCAGTTTAATCTTGGGGGCTAGTGGGAACGGGGAGCTGTTTTTT.